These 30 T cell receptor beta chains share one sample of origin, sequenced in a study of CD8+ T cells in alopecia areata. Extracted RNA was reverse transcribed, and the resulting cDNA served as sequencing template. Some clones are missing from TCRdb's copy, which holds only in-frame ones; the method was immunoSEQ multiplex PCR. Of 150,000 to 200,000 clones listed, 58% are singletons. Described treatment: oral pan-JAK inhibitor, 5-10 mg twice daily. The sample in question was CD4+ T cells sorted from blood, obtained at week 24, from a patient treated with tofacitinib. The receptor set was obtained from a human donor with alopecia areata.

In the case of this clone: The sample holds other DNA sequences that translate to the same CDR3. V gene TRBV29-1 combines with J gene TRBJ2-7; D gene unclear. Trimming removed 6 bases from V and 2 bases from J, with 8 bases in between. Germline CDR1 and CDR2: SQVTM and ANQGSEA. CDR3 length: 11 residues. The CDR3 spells CSVAGPYEQYF. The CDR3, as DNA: TGCAGCGTAGCCGGGCCCTACGAGCAGTACTTC.

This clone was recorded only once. The CDR3 loop reads CASKWGLGSTEAFF. The CDR3, as DNA: TGTGCCAGCAAATGGGGGCTTGGGAGCACTGAAGCTTTCTTT. The V call is TRBV25-1, the J call TRBJ1-1; a possible D gene is TRBD1 (6 bases). Trimming left V 7 bases short and J 4 bases short, with 16 bases between. Per the germline V gene, CDR1 is MGHDK and CDR2 is SYGVNS. The CDR3 has 14 residues.

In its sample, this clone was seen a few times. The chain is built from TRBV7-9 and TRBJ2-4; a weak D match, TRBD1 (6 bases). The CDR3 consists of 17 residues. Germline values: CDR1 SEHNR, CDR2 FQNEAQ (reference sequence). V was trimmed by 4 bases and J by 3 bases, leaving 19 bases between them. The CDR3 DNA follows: TGTGCCAGCAGCTCCCGCCCGACAGGACGCATCAAAAACATTCAGTACTTC. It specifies CASSSRPTGRIKNIQYF.

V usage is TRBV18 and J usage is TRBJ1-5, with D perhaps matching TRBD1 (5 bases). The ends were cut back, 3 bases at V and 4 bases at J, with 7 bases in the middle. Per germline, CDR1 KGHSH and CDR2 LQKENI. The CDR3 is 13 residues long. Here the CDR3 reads CASSPGGNQPQHF. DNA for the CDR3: TGTGCCAGCTCACCTGGGGGGAATCAGCCCCAGCATTTT.

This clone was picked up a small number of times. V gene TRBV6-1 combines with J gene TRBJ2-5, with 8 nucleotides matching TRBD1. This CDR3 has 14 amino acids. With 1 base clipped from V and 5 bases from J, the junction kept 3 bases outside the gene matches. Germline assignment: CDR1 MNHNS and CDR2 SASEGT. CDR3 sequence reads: CASSEGQGPETQYF. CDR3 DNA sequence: TGTGCCAGCAGTGAAGGACAGGGGCCGGAGACCCAGTACTTC.

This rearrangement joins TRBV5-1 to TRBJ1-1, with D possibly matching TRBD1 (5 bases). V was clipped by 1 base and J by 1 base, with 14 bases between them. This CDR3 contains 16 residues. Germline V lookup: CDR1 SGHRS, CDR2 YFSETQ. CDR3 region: CASSLLIGAENTEAFF. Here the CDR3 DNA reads TGCGCCAGCAGCTTGCTGATCGGGGCAGAGAACACTGAAGCTTTCTTT. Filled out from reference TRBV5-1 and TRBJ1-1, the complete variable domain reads KAGVTQTPRYLIKTRGQQVTLSCSPISGHRSVSWYQQTPGQGLQFLFEYFSETQRNKGNFPGRFSGRQFSNSRSEMNVSTLELGDSALYLCASSLLIGAENTEAFFGQGTRLTVV.

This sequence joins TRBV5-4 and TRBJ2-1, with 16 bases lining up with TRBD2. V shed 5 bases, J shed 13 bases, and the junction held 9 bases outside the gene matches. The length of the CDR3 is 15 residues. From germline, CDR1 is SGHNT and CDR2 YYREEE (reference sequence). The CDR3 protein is CASSPTGTSGRAQFF. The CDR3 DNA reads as TGTGCCAGCAGTCCCACGGGGACTAGCGGGAGGGCCCAGTTCTTC.

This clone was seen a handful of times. CDR3 sequence: CASSRETQYF. DNA for the CDR3: TGTGCCAGCTCACGAGAGACCCAGTACTTC. J is TRBJ2-5 and V is TRBV18; D not certain. Germline assignment: CDR1 KGHSH and CDR2 LQKENI. The length of the CDR3 is 10 residues. V was clipped by 4 bases and J by 4 bases, with 1 base between them.

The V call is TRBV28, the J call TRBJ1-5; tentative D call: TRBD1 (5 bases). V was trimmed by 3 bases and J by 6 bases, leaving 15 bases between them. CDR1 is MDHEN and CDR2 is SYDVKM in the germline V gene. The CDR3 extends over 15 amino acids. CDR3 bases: TGTGCCAGCAGTTTGCCGGGGGGACTGGGTCAGCCCCAGCATTTT. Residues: CASSLPGGLGQPQHF.

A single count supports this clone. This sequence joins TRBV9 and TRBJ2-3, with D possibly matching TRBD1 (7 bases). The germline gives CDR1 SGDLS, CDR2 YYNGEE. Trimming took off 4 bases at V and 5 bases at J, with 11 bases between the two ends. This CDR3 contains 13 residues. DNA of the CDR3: TGTGCCAGCAGCCAGGGGGGAATAGATACGCAGTATTTT. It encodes CASSQGGIDTQYF.

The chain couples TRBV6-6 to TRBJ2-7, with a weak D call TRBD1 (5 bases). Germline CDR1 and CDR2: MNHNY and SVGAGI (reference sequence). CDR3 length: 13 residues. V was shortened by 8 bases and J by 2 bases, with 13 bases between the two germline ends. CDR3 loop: CASGGQGTYEQYF. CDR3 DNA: TGTGCCAGCGGTGGGCAGGGAACCTACGAGCAGTACTTC.

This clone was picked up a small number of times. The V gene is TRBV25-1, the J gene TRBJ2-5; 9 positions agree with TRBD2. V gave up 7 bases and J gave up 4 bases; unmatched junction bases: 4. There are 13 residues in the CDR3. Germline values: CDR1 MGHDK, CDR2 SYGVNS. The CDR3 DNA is TGTGCCAGCAAAGGGCGGGGGGGAGAGACCCAGTACTTC. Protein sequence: CASKGRGGETQYF.

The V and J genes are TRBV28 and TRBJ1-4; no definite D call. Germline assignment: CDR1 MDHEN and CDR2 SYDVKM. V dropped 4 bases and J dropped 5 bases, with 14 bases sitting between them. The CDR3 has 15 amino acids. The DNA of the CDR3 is TGTGCCAGCAGTTACGGCGGGAGCGAAAATGAAAAACTGTTTTTT. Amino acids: CASSYGGSENEKLFF.

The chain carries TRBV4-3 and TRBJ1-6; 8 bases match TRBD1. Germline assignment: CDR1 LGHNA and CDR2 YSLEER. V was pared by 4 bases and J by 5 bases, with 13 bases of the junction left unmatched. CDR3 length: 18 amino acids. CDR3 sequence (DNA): TGCGCCAGCAGCCTGAGACTACAGGGGGAGTCTGATAATTCACCCCTCCACTTT. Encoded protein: CASSLRLQGESDNSPLHF.

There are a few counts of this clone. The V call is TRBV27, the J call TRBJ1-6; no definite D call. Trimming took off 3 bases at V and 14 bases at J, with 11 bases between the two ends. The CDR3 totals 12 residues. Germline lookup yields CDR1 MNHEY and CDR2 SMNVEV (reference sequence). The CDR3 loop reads CASSFDGRSLHF. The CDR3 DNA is TGTGCCAGCAGTTTCGACGGCAGATCCCTCCACTTT.

CDR3 in amino acids: CSVGDRDQPQHF. The CDR3 nucleotides are TGCAGCGTTGGGGACAGGGATCAGCCCCAGCATTTT. The chain is built from TRBV29-1 and TRBJ1-5, with TRBD1 identical over 9 bases. The V segment lost 4 bases and the J segment 5 bases; nucleotides outside the gene matches: 0. Germline-derived CDR1 and CDR2 are SQVTM and ANQGSEA. The CDR3 totals 12 residues.

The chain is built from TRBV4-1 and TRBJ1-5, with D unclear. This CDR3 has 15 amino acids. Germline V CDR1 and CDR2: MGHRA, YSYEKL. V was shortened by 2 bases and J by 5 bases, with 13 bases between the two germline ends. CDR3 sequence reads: CASSQRVGDDQPQHF. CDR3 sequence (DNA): TGCGCCAGCAGCCAACGAGTGGGAGACGATCAGCCCCAGCATTTT.

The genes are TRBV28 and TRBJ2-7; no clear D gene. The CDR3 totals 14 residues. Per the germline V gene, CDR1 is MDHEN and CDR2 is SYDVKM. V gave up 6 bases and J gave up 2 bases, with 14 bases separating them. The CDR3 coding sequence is TGTGCCAGCAGCTCCGCGGCACTAACCTACGAGCAGTACTTC. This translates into CASSSAALTYEQYF.

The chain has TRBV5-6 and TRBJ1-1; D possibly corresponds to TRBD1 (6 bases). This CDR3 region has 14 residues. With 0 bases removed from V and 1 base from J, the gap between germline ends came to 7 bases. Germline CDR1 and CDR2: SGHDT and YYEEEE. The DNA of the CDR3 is TGTGCCAGCAGCTTGGAACAGGGGAACACTGAAGCTTTCTTT. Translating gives CASSLEQGNTEAFF.

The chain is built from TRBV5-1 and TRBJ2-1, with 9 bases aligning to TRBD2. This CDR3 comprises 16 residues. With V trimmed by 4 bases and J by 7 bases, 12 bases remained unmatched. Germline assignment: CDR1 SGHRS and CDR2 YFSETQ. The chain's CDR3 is CASSPYSRTSANEQFF. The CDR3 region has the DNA TGCGCCAGCAGCCCCTATTCTCGGACTAGCGCAAATGAGCAGTTCTTC.

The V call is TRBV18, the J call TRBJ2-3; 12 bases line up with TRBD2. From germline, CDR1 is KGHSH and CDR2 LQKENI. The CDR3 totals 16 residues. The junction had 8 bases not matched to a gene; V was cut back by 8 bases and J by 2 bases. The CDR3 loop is CASASGLAGITDTQYF. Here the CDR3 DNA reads TGTGCCAGCGCCTCAGGACTAGCGGGGATCACAGATACGCAGTATTTT. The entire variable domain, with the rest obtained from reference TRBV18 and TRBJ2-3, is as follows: NAGVMQNPRHLVRRRGQEARLRCSPMKGHSHVYWYRQLPEEGLKFMVYLQKENIIDESGMPKERFSAEFPKEGPSILRIQQVVRGDSAAYFCASASGLAGITDTQYFGPGTRLTVL.

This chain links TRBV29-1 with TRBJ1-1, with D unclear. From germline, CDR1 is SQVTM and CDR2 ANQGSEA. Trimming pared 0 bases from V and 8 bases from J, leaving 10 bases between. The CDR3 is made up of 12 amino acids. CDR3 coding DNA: TGCAGCGTTGAAGAATCCGGGCTCGAAGCTTTCTTT. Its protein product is CSVEESGLEAFF.

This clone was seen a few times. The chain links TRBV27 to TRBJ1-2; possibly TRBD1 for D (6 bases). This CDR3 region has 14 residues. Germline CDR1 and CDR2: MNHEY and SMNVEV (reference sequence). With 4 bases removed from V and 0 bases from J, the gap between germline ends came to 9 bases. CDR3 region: CASSSGTTNYGYTF. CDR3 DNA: TGTGCCAGCAGTTCCGGGACAACTAACTATGGCTACACCTTC.

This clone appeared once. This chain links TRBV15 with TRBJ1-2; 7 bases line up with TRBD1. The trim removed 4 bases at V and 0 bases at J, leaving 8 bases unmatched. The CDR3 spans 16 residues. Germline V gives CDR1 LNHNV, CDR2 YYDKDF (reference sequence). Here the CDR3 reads CATSKTGHRANYGYTF. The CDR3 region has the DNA TGTGCCACCAGCAAGACAGGGCATAGGGCTAACTATGGCTACACCTTC.

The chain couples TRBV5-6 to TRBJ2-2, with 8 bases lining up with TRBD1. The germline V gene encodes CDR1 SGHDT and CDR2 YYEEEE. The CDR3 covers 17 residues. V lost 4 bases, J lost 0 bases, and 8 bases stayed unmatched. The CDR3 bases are TGTGCCAGCAGCCCCTTTCGACAGGGGTCGAACACCGGGGAGCTGTTTTTT. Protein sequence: CASSPFRQGSNTGELFF.

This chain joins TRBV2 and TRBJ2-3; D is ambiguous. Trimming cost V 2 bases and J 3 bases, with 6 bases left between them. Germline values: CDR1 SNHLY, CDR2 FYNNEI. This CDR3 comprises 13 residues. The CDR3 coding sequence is TGTGCCAGCAGTGAACTATTTACAGATACGCAGTATTTT. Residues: CASSELFTDTQYF.

CDR3 DNA: TGTGCCAGCAGCCTTGGGGGAGGCCAGCCCCAGCATTTT. Translation: CASSLGGGQPQHF. The chain recombines TRBV6-5 with TRBJ1-5; D may be TRBD1 (5 bases). This CDR3 has 13 amino acids. V was cut by 6 bases and J by 7 bases, with 13 bases left in between. CDR1 MNHEY and CDR2 SVGAGI come from the germline V gene.

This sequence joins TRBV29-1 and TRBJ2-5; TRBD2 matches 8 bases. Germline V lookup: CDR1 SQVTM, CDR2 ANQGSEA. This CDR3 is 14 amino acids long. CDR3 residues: CTIGPGGRQETQYF. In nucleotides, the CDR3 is TGCACCATAGGCCCGGGGGGGAGACAAGAGACCCAGTACTTC.

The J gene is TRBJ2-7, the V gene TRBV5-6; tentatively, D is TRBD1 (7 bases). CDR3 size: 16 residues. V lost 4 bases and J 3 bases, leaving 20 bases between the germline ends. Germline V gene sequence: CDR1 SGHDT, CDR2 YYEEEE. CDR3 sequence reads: CASSAGTQGKGYEQYF. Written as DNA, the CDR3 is TGTGCCAGCAGCGCGGGGACACAGGGGAAGGGCTACGAGCAGTACTTC. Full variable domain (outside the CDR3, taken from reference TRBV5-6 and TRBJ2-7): DAGVTQSPTHLIKTRGQQVTLRCSPKSGHDTVSWYQQALGQGPQFIFQYYEEEERQRGNFPDRFSGHQFPNYSSELNVNALLLGDSALYLCASSAGTQGKGYEQYFGPGTRLTVT.

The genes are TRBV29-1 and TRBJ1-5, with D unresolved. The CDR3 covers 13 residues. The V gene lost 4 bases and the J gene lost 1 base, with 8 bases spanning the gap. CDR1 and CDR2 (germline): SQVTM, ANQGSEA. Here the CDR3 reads CSVAGESNQPQHF. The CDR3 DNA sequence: TGCAGCGTTGCCGGGGAAAGCAATCAGCCCCAGCATTTT.